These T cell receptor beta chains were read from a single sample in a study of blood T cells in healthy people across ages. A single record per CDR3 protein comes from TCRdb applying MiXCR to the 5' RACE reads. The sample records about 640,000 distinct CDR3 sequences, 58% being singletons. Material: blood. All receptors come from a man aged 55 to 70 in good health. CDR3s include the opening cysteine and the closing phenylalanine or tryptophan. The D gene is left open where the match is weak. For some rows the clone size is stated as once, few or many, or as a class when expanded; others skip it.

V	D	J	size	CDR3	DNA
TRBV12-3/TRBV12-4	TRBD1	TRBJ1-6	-	CASSSTGRNSPLHF	TGTGCCAGCAGTTCGACAGGGCGGAATTCACCCCTCCACTTT
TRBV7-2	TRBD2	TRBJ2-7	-	CASSTGPSGGQGEQYF	TGTGCCAGCAGCACAGGCCCTAGCGGGGGGCAGGGTGAGCAGTACTTC
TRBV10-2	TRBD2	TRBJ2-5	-	CASSDLAGGETQYF	TGCGCCAGCAGTGATTTAGCGGGAGGAGAGACCCAGTACTTC
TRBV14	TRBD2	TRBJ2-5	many	CASAGLAGRQETQYF	TGTGCCAGCGCGGGACTAGCGGGGCGCCAAGAGACCCAGTACTTC
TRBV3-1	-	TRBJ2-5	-	CASSQGLGKETQYF	TGTGCCAGCAGCCAAGGACTAGGGAAAGAGACCCAGTACTTC
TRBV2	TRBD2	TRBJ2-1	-	CASRTGTSDEQFF	TGTGCCAGCAGAACCGGGACTAGTGACGAGCAGTTCTTC
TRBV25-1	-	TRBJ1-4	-	CASSETGRGGEKLFF	TGTGCCAGCAGTGAAACGGGGCGAGGGGGAGAAAAACTGTTTTTT
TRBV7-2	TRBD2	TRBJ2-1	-	CASSLWASASGGGLPHEQFF	TGTGCCAGCAGCTTATGGGCTTCGGCTAGCGGGGGGGGCCTTCCCCATGAGCAGTTCTTC
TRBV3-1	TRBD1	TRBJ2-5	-	CASSLQGIRETQYF	TGTGCCAGTAGCCTACAGGGGATCAGGGAGACCCAGTACTTC
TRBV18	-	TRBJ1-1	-	CASSPSVNTEAFF	TGTGCCAGCTCACCATCAGTGAACACTGAAGCTTTCTTT
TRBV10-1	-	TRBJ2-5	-	CASSEAELPRETQYF	TGCGCCAGCAGTGAGGCGGAACTACCCCGGGAGACCCAGTACTTC
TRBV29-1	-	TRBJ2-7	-	CSATRDSYEQYF	TGCAGCGCAACTCGGGACTCCTACGAGCAGTACTTC
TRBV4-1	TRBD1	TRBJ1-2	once	CASSQVGQGASGYTF	TGCGCCAGCAGCCAAGTCGGACAGGGGGCGAGTGGCTACACCTTC